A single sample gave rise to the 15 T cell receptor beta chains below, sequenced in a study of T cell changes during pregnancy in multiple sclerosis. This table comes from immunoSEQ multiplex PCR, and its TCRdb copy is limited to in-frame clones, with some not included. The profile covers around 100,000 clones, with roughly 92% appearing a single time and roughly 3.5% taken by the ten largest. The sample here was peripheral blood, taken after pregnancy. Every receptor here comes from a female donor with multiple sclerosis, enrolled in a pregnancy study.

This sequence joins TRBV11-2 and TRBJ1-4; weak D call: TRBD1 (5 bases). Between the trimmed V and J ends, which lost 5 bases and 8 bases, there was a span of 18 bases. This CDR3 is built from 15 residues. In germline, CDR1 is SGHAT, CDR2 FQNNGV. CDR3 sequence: CASSPEGVLEEKLFF. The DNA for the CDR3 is TGTGCCAGCAGCCCCGAAGGGGTCCTTGAGGAAAAACTGTTTTTT.

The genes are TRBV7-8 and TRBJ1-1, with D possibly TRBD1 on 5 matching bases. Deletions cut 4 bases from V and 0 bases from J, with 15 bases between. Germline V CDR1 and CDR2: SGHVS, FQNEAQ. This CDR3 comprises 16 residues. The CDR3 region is CASSSTWGDLNTEAFF. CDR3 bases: TGTGCCAGCAGCTCAACGTGGGGGGATTTGAACACTGAAGCTTTCTTT.

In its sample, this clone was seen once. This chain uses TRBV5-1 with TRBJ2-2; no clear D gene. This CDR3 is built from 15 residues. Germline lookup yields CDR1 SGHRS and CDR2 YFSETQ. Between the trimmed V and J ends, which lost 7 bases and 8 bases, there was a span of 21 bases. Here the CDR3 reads CASRREVSLTGELFF. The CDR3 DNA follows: TGCGCCAGCCGACGAGAGGTTTCGTTGACGGGGGAGCTGTTTTTT.

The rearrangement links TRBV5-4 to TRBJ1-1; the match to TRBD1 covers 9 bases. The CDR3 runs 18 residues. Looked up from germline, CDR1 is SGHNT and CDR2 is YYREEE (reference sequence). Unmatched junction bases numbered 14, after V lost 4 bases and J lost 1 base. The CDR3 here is CASSAQGAGSIWNTEAFF. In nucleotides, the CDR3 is TGTGCCAGCAGCGCACAGGGGGCGGGCTCTATCTGGAACACTGAAGCTTTCTTT.

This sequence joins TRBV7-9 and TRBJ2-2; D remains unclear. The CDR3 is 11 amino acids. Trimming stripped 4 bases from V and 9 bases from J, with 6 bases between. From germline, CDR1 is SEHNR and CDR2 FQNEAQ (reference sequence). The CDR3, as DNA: TGTGCCAGCAGCTCCAATTGGGAGCTGTTTTTT. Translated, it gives CASSSNWELFF.

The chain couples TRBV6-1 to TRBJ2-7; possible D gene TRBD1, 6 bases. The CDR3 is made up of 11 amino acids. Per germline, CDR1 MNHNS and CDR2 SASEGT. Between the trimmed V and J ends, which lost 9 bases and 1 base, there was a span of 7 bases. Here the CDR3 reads CASTGSYEQYF. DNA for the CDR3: TGTGCCAGTACAGGGTCCTACGAGCAGTACTTC.

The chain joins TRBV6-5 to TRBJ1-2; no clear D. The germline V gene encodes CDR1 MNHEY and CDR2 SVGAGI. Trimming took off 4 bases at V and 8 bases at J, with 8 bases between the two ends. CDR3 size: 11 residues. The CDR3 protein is CASSSGIGYTF. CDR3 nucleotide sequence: TGTGCCAGCAGTTCCGGGATAGGCTACACCTTC.

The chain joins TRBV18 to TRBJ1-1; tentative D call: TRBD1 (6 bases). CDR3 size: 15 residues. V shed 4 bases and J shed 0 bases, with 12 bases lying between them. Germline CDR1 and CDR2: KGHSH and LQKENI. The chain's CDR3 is CASSHNQGMNTEAFF. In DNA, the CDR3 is TGTGCCAGCTCACATAATCAGGGGATGAACACTGAAGCTTTCTTT. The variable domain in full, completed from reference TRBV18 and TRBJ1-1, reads NAGVMQNPRHLVRRRGQEARLRCSPMKGHSHVYWYRQLPEEGLKFMVYLQKENIIDESGMPKERFSAEFPKEGPSILRIQQVVRGDSAAYFCASSHNQGMNTEAFFGQGTRLTVV.

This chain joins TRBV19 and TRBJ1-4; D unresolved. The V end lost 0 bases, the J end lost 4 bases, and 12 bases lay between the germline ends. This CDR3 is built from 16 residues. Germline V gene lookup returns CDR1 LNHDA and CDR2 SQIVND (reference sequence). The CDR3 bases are TGTGCCAGTAGTATAGATCTACCCGGTATTAATGAAAAACTGTTTTTT. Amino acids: CASSIDLPGINEKLFF. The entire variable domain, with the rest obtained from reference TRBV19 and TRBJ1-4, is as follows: DGGITQSPKYLFRKEGQNVTLSCEQNLNHDAMYWYRQDPGQGLRLIYYSQIVNDFQKGDIAEGYSVSREKKESFPLTVTSAQKNPTAFYLCASSIDLPGINEKLFFGSGTQLSVL.

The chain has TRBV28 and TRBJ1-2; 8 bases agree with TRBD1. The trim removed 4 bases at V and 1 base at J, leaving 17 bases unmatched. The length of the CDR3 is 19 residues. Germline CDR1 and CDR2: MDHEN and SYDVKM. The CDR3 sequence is CASSSLTGTGEPHNYGYTF. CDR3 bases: TGTGCCAGCAGTTCACTGACCGGGACAGGAGAACCCCATAACTATGGCTACACCTTC.

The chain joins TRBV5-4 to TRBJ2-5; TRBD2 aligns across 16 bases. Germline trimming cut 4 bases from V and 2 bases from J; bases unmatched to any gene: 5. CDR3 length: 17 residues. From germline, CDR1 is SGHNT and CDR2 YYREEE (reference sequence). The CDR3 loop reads CASSPPGLAGGQETQYF. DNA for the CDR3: TGTGCCAGCAGCCCACCGGGACTAGCGGGGGGGCAAGAGACCCAGTACTTC.

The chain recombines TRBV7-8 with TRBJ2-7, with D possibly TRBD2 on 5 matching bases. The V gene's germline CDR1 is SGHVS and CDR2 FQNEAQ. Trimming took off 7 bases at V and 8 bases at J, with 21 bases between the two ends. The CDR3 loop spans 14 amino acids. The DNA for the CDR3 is TGTGCCAGCACCCAATCCGGGATTCCTCACAAGCAGTACTTC. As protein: CASTQSGIPHKQYF.

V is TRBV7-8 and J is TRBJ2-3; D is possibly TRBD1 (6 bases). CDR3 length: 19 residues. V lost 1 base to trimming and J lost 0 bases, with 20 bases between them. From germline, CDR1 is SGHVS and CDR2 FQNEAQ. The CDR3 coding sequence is TGTGCCAGCAGCTTAGTTCTGGGCCAGGGGATGGGGAGCACAGATACGCAGTATTTT. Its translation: CASSLVLGQGMGSTDTQYF.

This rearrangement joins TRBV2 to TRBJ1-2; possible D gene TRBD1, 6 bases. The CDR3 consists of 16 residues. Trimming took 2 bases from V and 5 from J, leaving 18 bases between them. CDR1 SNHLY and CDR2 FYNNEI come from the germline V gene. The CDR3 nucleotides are TGTGCCAGCAGTGAATGGGCAGGGGCAGGGGTATATGGCTACACCTTC. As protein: CASSEWAGAGVYGYTF.

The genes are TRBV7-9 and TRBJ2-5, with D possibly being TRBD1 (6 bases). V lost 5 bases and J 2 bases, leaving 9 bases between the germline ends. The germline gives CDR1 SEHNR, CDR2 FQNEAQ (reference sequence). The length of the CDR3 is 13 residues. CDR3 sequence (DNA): TGTGCCAGCAGCCCAGGGACACAAGAGACCCAGTACTTC. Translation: CASSPGTQETQYF.